This is a list of T cell receptor beta chains from one sample in a study of shared clonotypes between healthy human individuals. Produced via immunoSEQ multiplex PCR; TCRdb's table is partial and in-frame only. Of approximately 980,000 clones listed, 70% to 85% are singletons. Sequencing was carried out using memory CD4+ T cells sorted from blood. The receptors were gathered from a man aged 18 to 29 in good health. The CDR3 runs from the conserved cysteine through the conserved F or W. Fields, in order: V gene, CDR3 length, J gene, D gene, clone size, CDR3 DNA, CDR3 protein. The D gene is left open where the match is weak. Clone sizes are given selectively: once, few, many, or a class where the clone is expanded.

TRBV11-1	16	TRBJ2-1	TRBD1	once	TGTGCCAGCAGCGGAAGGGGGACAGGGGGCAGGGATGAGCAGTTCTTC	CASSGRGTGGRDEQFF
TRBV2	18	TRBJ2-1	TRBD1	NA	TGTGCCAGCACCGAATACGTACTCCGGGACAGGGGAGTTGGTGAGCAGTTCTTC	CASTEYVLRDRGVGEQFF
TRBV18	15	TRBJ2-3	NA	NA	TGTGCCAGCTCACCCCGCCGAGCGGGCACAGATACGCAGTATTTT	CASSPRRAGTDTQYF
TRBV20-1	11	TRBJ2-1	NA	NA	TGCAGTGCTAGGTGGGGGGCTGAGCAGTTCTTC	CSARWGAEQFF
TRBV7-2	13	TRBJ2-7	NA	NA	TGTGCCAGCAGCCGGGACTTTTCCCTGGAGCAGTACTTC	CASSRDFSLEQYF
TRBV10-3	14	TRBJ1-1	NA	once	TGTGCCTCCTCGGGGGCGGGGGTTTCGGCTGAAGCTTTCTTT	CASSGAGVSAEAFF
TRBV29-1	14	TRBJ1-1	TRBD1	NA	TGCAGCGTGGCTGTCGGGACAGGCAATACTGAAGCTTTCTTT	CSVAVGTGNTEAFF
TRBV5-5	14	TRBJ1-6	NA	NA	TGTGCCAGCAGCTTTCAGGGTGGTAATTCACCCCTCCACTTT	CASSFQGGNSPLHF
TRBV30	16	TRBJ2-3	NA	once	TGTGCCTGGGATCGGCAACTAGCAGGATCCGCAGATACGCAGTATTTT	CAWDRQLAGSADTQYF
TRBV7-2	16	TRBJ2-7	NA	NA	TGTGCCAGCAGCTTAGTTGGTCCAGGGGGAGGCTACGAGCAGTACTTC	CASSLVGPGGGYEQYF
TRBV5-6	14	TRBJ1-5	NA	NA	TGTGCCAGCAGCTTGGTCAACGGAAATCAGCCCCAGCATTTT	CASSLVNGNQPQHF
TRBV5-1	15	TRBJ2-7	NA	NA	TGCGCCAGCAGCTTGGAGATCATCTCAGGGCACGAGCAGTACTTC	CASSLEIISGHEQYF
TRBV5-4	18	TRBJ2-3	TRBD2	NA	TGTGCCAGCAGCTTGGGTGGTAGCGGGAGAGAGAGTGTAGATACGCAGTATTTT	CASSLGGSGRESVDTQYF
TRBV7-2	17	TRBJ2-7	TRBD2	NA	TGTGCCAGCAGCTTAGCGGGGACTAGCGGGAGTCTCTACGAGCAGTACTTC	CASSLAGTSGSLYEQYF
TRBV5-1	13	TRBJ2-7	TRBD2	NA	TGCGCCAGCAGCTCACTAGCGATCGGCGAGCAGTACTTC	CASSSLAIGEQYF
TRBV25-1	14	TRBJ2-3	NA	few	TGTGCCAGCAGTGTCACCGGGAGTACAGATACGCAGTATTTT	CASSVTGSTDTQYF
TRBV28	16	TRBJ1-5	NA	many	TGTGCCAGCAGTTTCCCCCGGGCCTCTACCGGTCAGCCCCAGCATTTT	CASSFPRASTGQPQHF
TRBV28	14	TRBJ2-1	NA	NA	TGTGCCAGCAGTCCCCCAGGGGCCTACAATGAGCAGTTCTTC	CASSPPGAYNEQFF
TRBV5-1	15	TRBJ2-3	TRBD2	NA	TGCGCCAGCAGCCCCCAAAGCGGGGGCACAGATACGCAGTATTTT	CASSPQSGGTDTQYF
TRBV25-1	14	TRBJ1-6	TRBD1	NA	TGTGCCAGCAGTGTCCACAGGGGGCTGTACACCCTCCACTTT	CASSVHRGLYTLHF
TRBV6-4	14	TRBJ2-7	NA	NA	TGTGCCAGCAGTGGGCGGGACTTCTCCTACGAGCAGTACTTC	CASSGRDFSYEQYF
TRBV6-1	13	TRBJ1-3	NA	few	TGTGCCAGCCTAGGGGAGTCTGGAAACACCATATATTTT	CASLGESGNTIYF
TRBV6-1	11	TRBJ1-5	NA	NA	TGTGCCAGCAGTGAAGGGCAGCCCCAGCATTTT	CASSEGQPQHF
TRBV19	14	TRBJ2-7	TRBD1	NA	TGTGCCAGTAGTTACGGGACAGCAGGTTACGAGCAGTACTTC	CASSYGTAGYEQYF
TRBV4-1	13	TRBJ1-2	NA	NA	TGCGCCAGCAGCCAAGTCTTGGGGCATGGCTACACCTTC	CASSQVLGHGYTF
TRBV10-3	16	TRBJ1-4	NA	NA	TGTGCCATCAGTCAGTGGGAACGAGGCAGGGAGGGGAAACTGTTTTTT	CAISQWERGREGKLFF
TRBV2	14	TRBJ2-1	TRBD1	NA	TGTGCCAGCAGTCCTAGGACAGGTAGGAATGAGCAGTTCTTC	CASSPRTGRNEQFF
TRBV5-1	11	TRBJ2-3	NA	NA	TGCGCCAGCAGCACAGAATCGGCGCAGTATTTT	CASSTESAQYF
TRBV21-1	16	TRBJ1-5	NA	NA	TGTGCCAGCAGCAACGACGAAGGAGATAGCAATCAGCCCCAGCATTTT	CASSNDEGDSNQPQHF
TRBV5-1	16	TRBJ2-3	NA	NA	TGCGCCAGCAGCTTGGACCGTGGGGGGCAGTCTGATACGCAGTATTTT	CASSLDRGGQSDTQYF
TRBV7-9	15	TRBJ1-2	NA	NA	TGTGCCAGCAGCCTATCCGGACCTGCCAACTATGGCTACACCTTC	CASSLSGPANYGYTF
TRBV9	13	TRBJ2-2	NA	few	TGTGCCAGCAGCGTAGTGGGCACCGGGGAGCTGTTTTTT	CASSVVGTGELFF
TRBV30	12	TRBJ2-1	TRBD1	NA	TGTGCCTGGAGTGACAGGGGCGATGAGCAGTTCTTC	CAWSDRGDEQFF
TRBV6-1	17	TRBJ2-3	NA	NA	TGTGCCAGCAGTGAAGGGGGCGGGACAAGAGGGGCAGATACGCAGTATTTT	CASSEGGGTRGADTQYF
TRBV18	17	TRBJ1-3	NA	NA	TGTGCCAGCTCACCAAGGGAAGGGGGACTTTTCGGCAACACCATATATTTT	CASSPREGGLFGNTIYF
TRBV5-1	12	TRBJ2-3	TRBD2	NA	TGCGCCAGCGGGGGGGACACAGATACGCAGTATTTT	CASGGDTDTQYF
TRBV19	15	TRBJ2-7	TRBD1	NA	TGTGCCAGTAACTCCTCCGGGACAGGGTGGTACGAGCAGTACTTC	CASNSSGTGWYEQYF
TRBV10-3	15	TRBJ1-1	TRBD1	NA	TGTGCCATCAGTCGCGGACAGGGACAACACACTGAAGCTTTCTTT	CAISRGQGQHTEAFF
TRBV18	16	TRBJ2-7	TRBD2	NA	TGTGCCAGCTCACCACAGGGAGCGGGAACTTCCTACGAGCAGTACTTC	CASSPQGAGTSYEQYF
TRBV6-1	13	TRBJ2-5	NA	NA	TGTGCCAGCAGTGGTCTACCTCAAGAGACCCAGTACTTC	CASSGLPQETQYF